The T cell receptor beta chain described here comes from a study of CD8 T cells in Susac syndrome. RNA amounts of 0.5 to 1 ug underwent reverse transcription with random hexamers. A multiplex approach, immunoSEQ multiplex PCR, amplified TCR beta CDR3 across 54 Vbeta and 13 Jbeta. TCRdb itself ran the immunoSEQ multiplex PCR reads through MiXCR, one entry per CDR3 protein. The profile shows 350,000 to 550,000 distinct CDR3 sequences, 75% to 90% of them singletons. This clonotype was detected a few times. Its antigen is not known. The study, taken as a whole, reports: The study recognized that the number of individuals in its TCR sequencing and HLA analysis was relatively small.

V gave up 8 bases and J gave up 4 bases, with 6 bases separating them. This CDR3 is 10 amino acids long. In germline, CDR1 is MNHEY, CDR2 SMNVEV (reference sequence). This rearrangement joins TRBV27 to TRBJ2-7; no definite D call. The TCR was taken from a human donor with multiple sclerosis. Sequenced material: CD8+ T cells from PBMCs. This chain's CDR3 is CASGHYEQYF. The CDR3 DNA is TGTGCCAGCGGCCATTACGAGCAGTACTTC.